A selection of T cell receptor beta chains follows, all from one sample in a study of T cells in Graves' hyperthyroidism and ophthalmopathy. TCRdb re-derived calls from the multiplex PCR reads in MiXCR, one entry per CDR3 protein. This sample has fewer than 650,000 distinct CDR3 sequences, with under 15% found just once. The material sequenced was blood. These receptors were collected from a woman aged 40 to 50 with Graves' ophthalmopathy. Each CDR3 is given with its conserved first and last residue. The D gene is left open where the match is weak. Size tells how often a clone was seen (once, few, many) or the class of an expanded clone, and some rows leave it out.

d_call j_call clone_size v_call cdr3_nt cdr3_aa
- TRBJ2-7 many TRBV20-1 TGCAGTGCTAGAATCATAGGAAATTACGAGCAGTACTTC CSARIIGNYEQYF
TRBD2 TRBJ2-2 few TRBV11-2 TGTGCCAGCAGCCCCCGTAGCTCGGGAGGGTTGACCGGGGAGCTGTTTTTT CASSPRSSGGLTGELFF
TRBD1 TRBJ2-4 - TRBV6-1 TGTGCCAGTAAAGACGGGACAGCCAAAAATATTCAGTACTTC CASKDGTAKNIQYF
TRBD1 TRBJ2-7 many TRBV28 TGTGCCAGCACCCCCCGGACAGGCCGGCTCTACGAGCAGTACTTC CASTPRTGRLYEQYF
- TRBJ1-3 many TRBV28 TGTGCCAGCAGTTTATGGGCAGTCTCTGGAAACACCATATATTTT CASSLWAVSGNTIYF
- TRBJ2-7 few TRBV11-2 TGTGCCAGCAGCTTAGAAAGGGCGGTCTCGTGGGAGCAGTACTTC CASSLERAVSWEQYF
TRBD2 TRBJ2-2 - TRBV28 TGTGCCAGCACCAGCGGGATCATCTCGAACACCGGGGAGCTGTTTTTT CASTSGIISNTGELFF
- TRBJ1-5 - TRBV6-2/TRBV6-3 TGTGCCAGCCTTCTGGGGGGGGATGGCAATCAGCCCCAGCATTTT CASLLGGDGNQPQHF
TRBD2 TRBJ2-2 many TRBV6-2/TRBV6-3 TGTGCCAGCAGCCCCGCCCGTAGCGGGATCACCGGGGAGCTGTTTTTT CASSPARSGITGELFF
- TRBJ1-1 many TRBV30 TGTGCCTGGAGTGAGGGAGCTGCGGGGAGGACTGAAGCTTTCTTT CAWSEGAAGRTEAFF
- TRBJ2-2 many TRBV27 TGTGCCAGCAGTTTAACGTTCGGGGAGCTGTTTTTT CASSLTFGELFF
- TRBJ2-5 many TRBV9 TGTGCCAGCAGCGTAGGCTTACAGGGCCAAGAGACCCAGTACTTC CASSVGLQGQETQYF
- TRBJ1-1 many TRBV15 TGTGCCACCAGCAGAGATTTCGGTCTTGGGAACACTGAAGCTTTCTTT CATSRDFGLGNTEAFF
TRBD1 TRBJ2-7 many TRBV6-2/TRBV6-3 TGTGCCAGCAGTCCGGGACAGGGGGTCTACGAGCAGTACTTC CASSPGQGVYEQYF
- TRBJ1-5 many TRBV30 TGTGCCTGGAGGGCAACAGCGGACAATCAGCCCCAGCATTTT CAWRATADNQPQHF
TRBD2 TRBJ2-7 many TRBV14 TGTGCCAGCAGCCAAGATTGGGGGGGGGTCTACGAGCAGTACTTC CASSQDWGGVYEQYF
- TRBJ2-6 many TRBV9 TGTGCCAGCAGCGTAGGAGGTGGGGCCAACGTCCTGACTTTC CASSVGGGANVLTF
TRBD2 TRBJ2-5 - TRBV20-1 TGCAGTGCTTCTCGGACTAGCGGGAGTCGAGAGACCCAGTACTTC CSASRTSGSRETQYF
TRBD2 TRBJ2-1 many TRBV15 TGTGCCACCAGCTCAAGGCGGGAGGGCCAGGGTGAGCAGTTCTTC CATSSRREGQGEQFF
- TRBJ2-2 - TRBV11-2 TGTGCCAGCAGCTTAGTACAGGGTCCCCAGCTGAGCGGGGAGCTGTTTTTT CASSLVQGPQLSGELFF
- TRBJ2-3 many TRBV12-3/TRBV12-4 TGTGCCAGCAGTTTTTCCGGAAGCACAGATACGCAGTATTTT CASSFSGSTDTQYF
TRBD2 TRBJ2-2 - TRBV28 TGTGCCAGCAACCTACTAGCGGGAGTTTCGGAGCTGTTTTTT CASNLLAGVSELFF
TRBD2 TRBJ2-7 many TRBV30 TGTGCCTGGAGTCCAGGGACTAGCGGGAGGTACGAGCAGTACTTC CAWSPGTSGRYEQYF
TRBD2 TRBJ2-7 few TRBV14 TGTGCCAGCAGCGAAGCGGGATACAGCTACGAGCAGTACTTC CASSEAGYSYEQYF
TRBD2 TRBJ2-7 many TRBV24-1 TGTGCCACCAGTTCTAGCGGGAGTTCCTACGAGCAGTACTTC CATSSSGSSYEQYF
TRBD1 TRBJ2-5 many TRBV3-1 TGTGCCAGCAGCCAAGGTTCAGGGGGCATTAGTCGAGAGACCCAGTACTTC CASSQGSGGISRETQYF
- TRBJ2-5 many TRBV29-1 TGCAGCGTATTGGGGGGGGCGGAGACCCAGTACTTC CSVLGGAETQYF
- TRBJ2-7 few TRBV12-3/TRBV12-4 TGTGCCAGCAGCTTTACAACCAACGCCATCGAGCAGTACTTC CASSFTTNAIEQYF
TRBD1 TRBJ1-2 many TRBV28 TGTGCCAGCAGTTTGTACAGGGCAGGGGACAGGATGGGCTACACCTTC CASSLYRAGDRMGYTF
- TRBJ2-5 many TRBV14 TGTGCCAGCAGCCAAGATACAGTTGGGGACCAGTACTTC CASSQDTVGDQYF
TRBD1 TRBJ1-1 many TRBV19 TGTGCCAGTAGTACGGGACAGATCAACACTGAAGCTTTCTTT CASSTGQINTEAFF
- TRBJ2-4 few TRBV5-1 TGCGCCAGCAGCAAAACTAGCTCTTGGGGGAACATTCAGTACTTC CASSKTSSWGNIQYF
- TRBJ2-2 many TRBV7-8 TGTGCCAGCAGCTTTAAAGGGGCGAACACCGGGGAGCTGTTTTTT CASSFKGANTGELFF
- TRBJ2-7 - TRBV28 TGTGCCAGCAGTAAGCGGGCCTACGAGCAGTACTTC CASSKRAYEQYF
TRBD2 TRBJ2-4 - TRBV20-1 TGCAGTGCTAGAGAAACCGAGACTAGCGGATGGGACATTCAGTACTTC CSARETETSGWDIQYF
TRBD1 TRBJ2-7 many TRBV10-3 TGTGCCATCAGTGACACAATGACAGGGGGCGAGCAGTACTTC CAISDTMTGGEQYF
- TRBJ2-3 many TRBV6-5 TGTGCCAGCAGTTTCGGGAGTATAACAGATACGCAGTATTTT CASSFGSITDTQYF
- TRBJ1-2 many TRBV16 TGTGCCAGCAGCCAATATGGTACAGGCTATGGCTACACCTTC CASSQYGTGYGYTF
- TRBJ2-7 - TRBV19 TGTGCCAGTGCCCTCAAGGCTAGCGAAGAGTACGAGCAGTACTTC CASALKASEEYEQYF
TRBD1 TRBJ1-5 - TRBV6-2/TRBV6-3 TGTGCCAGCAGTTCCTCCGGGACAGGATTGCAGCATTTT CASSSSGTGLQHF
- TRBJ2-6 many TRBV12-5 TGTGCTAGTGGAGATTGGAGCGCTGGGGCCAACGTCCTGACTTTC CASGDWSAGANVLTF
- TRBJ2-5 once TRBV19 TGTGCCAGTAGTATAGGAAGAGGCAGGGTCCAAAAAGAGACCCAGTACTTC CASSIGRGRVQKETQYF
- TRBJ1-5 many TRBV28 TGTGCCAGCAGTAACTTAGAGGATCAGCCCCAGCATTTT CASSNLEDQPQHF
- TRBJ2-4 many TRBV6-1 TGTGCCAGCACCCCTTACCAGTCTGCCAAAAACATTCAGTACTTC CASTPYQSAKNIQYF
TRBD1 TRBJ2-7 few TRBV6-1 TGTGCCAGCAGTCCCCTCGGGACAGGGTCCTACGAGCAGTACTTC CASSPLGTGSYEQYF
TRBD1 TRBJ1-1 many TRBV19 TGTGCCAGTGAGGACAGGGGGCTCTGGACTGAAGCTTTCTTT CASEDRGLWTEAFF
TRBD1 TRBJ1-5 many TRBV5-5 TGTGCCAGCAGCTCGTTCCAGGGGGTCGGCAATCAGCCCCAGCATTTT CASSSFQGVGNQPQHF
- TRBJ1-5 many TRBV6-5 TGTGCCAGCAGTTCCAACTCCAATCAGCCCCAGCATTTT CASSSNSNQPQHF
- TRBJ1-5 many TRBV30 TGTGCCTGGAGTGGTGAGGGCGGCAATCAGCCCCAGCATTTT CAWSGEGGNQPQHF
- TRBJ1-1 few TRBV11-2 TGTGCCAGCAGCTTAGCCGGTGGACAAGCCCAAGCTTTCTTT CASSLAGGQAQAFF
- TRBJ2-2 few TRBV6-5 TGTGCCAGCAGTTATACGGGGCGGGGCACCGGGGAGCTGTTTTTT CASSYTGRGTGELFF
TRBD1 TRBJ2-7 many TRBV25-1 TGTGCCAGCAGTTCTGGGTGGGGACAGGGGGCGGACGAGCAGTACTTC CASSSGWGQGADEQYF
TRBD2 TRBJ2-7 many TRBV28 TGTGCCAGCAGTTCCCTTCGACTAGCGGGAGGAGTGGGGGAGCAGTACTTC CASSSLRLAGGVGEQYF
TRBD1 TRBJ2-7 many TRBV15 TGTGCCACCAGCACACGGACAGGGGAGGACGAGCAGTACTTC CATSTRTGEDEQYF
- TRBJ2-2 many TRBV28 TGTGCCAGCAGCCTCCAAAAGCTGGGGGTCGGGGAGCTGTTTTTT CASSLQKLGVGELFF
- TRBJ2-7 many TRBV6-4 TGTGCCAGCAGTGGAAGGGGGACCCCTCGGGAGCAGTACTTC CASSGRGTPREQYF
- TRBJ2-7 - TRBV11-1 TGTGCCAGCAGCTTAAAGAGGGGGGCAACCTACGAGCAGTACTTC CASSLKRGATYEQYF
- TRBJ2-7 many TRBV6-5 TGTGCCAGCAGTTACCCTGCTGTGACAGGCACCCACGAGCAGTACTTC CASSYPAVTGTHEQYF